Each of the 21 T cell receptor beta chains below was sequenced from the same sample in a study of cytomegalovirus exposure and HLA in healthy donors. PCR amplification relied on 60 Vbeta primers (plus 13 Jbeta primers). Method: immunoSEQ multiplex PCR; TCRdb's copy keeps in-frame clones and lacks some. The sample lists approximately 170,000 clones, approximately 70% occurring once. Sequenced material: PBMCs. These receptors came from a woman aged 40 to 49 in good health and CMV-seropositive.

This chain joins TRBV27 and TRBJ2-3; 12 bases map to TRBD2. This CDR3 contains 16 residues. Trimming cost V 6 bases and J 3 bases; bases outside gene matches: 7. The V gene's germline CDR1 is MNHEY and CDR2 SMNVEV (reference sequence). DNA of the CDR3: TGTGCCAGCAGCTCACTTACTAGCGGGAGGACAGATACGCAGTATTTT. Translated, it gives CASSSLTSGRTDTQYF.

The chain links TRBV2 to TRBJ1-2; perhaps TRBD1 as D (6 bases). V was pared by 6 bases and J by 4 bases, with 21 bases between. The CDR3 contains 16 residues. The V gene's germline CDR1 is SNHLY and CDR2 FYNNEI. The CDR3 DNA sequence: TGTGCCAGCAGGAGGGGGGGAACGCAGGAAATCTATGGCTACACCTTC. This encodes CASRRGGTQEIYGYTF. The entire variable domain, with the rest obtained from reference TRBV2 and TRBJ1-2, is as follows: EPEVTQTPSHQVTQMGQEVILRCVPISNHLYFYWYRQILGQKVEFLVSFYNNEISEKSEIFDDQFSVERPDGSNFTLKIRSTKLEDSAMYFCASRRGGTQEIYGYTFGSGTRLTVV.

V is TRBV2 and J is TRBJ2-2; 8 bases align to TRBD2. There are 17 residues in the CDR3. Trimming removed 3 bases from V and 1 base from J; junction bases left unmatched: 7. CDR1 and CDR2 from the germline V gene are SNHLY and FYNNEI. The chain's CDR3 is CASSEPYAGGNTGELFF. The CDR3 bases are TGTGCCAGCAGTGAGCCCTACGCGGGAGGGAACACCGGGGAGCTGTTTTTT.

The chain carries TRBV4-3 and TRBJ2-7; D is possibly TRBD2 (7 bases). CDR1 is LGHNA, CDR2 YSLEER, per germline. The CDR3 covers 14 residues. V lost 3 bases and J 4 bases, leaving 13 bases between the germline ends. The CDR3 nucleotides read TGCGCCAGCAGCCACTCTCGGGGGGCTTACGAGCAGTACTTC. Translating gives CASSHSRGAYEQYF.

This sequence joins TRBV9 and TRBJ1-2; 8 bases match TRBD1. V lost 3 bases, J lost 2 bases, and 3 bases stayed unmatched. Germline values: CDR1 SGDLS, CDR2 YYNGEE. There are 14 residues in the CDR3. CDR3 loop: CASSARTGNYGYTF. Written as DNA, the CDR3 is TGTGCCAGCAGCGCTAGGACAGGGAACTATGGCTACACCTTC.

The rearrangement joins TRBV18 to TRBJ1-6, with TRBD1 identical over 9 bases. Germline loops: CDR1 KGHSH, CDR2 LQKENI. The V and J ends lost 6 bases and 7 bases, in that order; junction bases with no gene match: 7. CDR3 length equals 15 residues. The CDR3 sequence: CASSGQGRRNSPLHF. The DNA of the CDR3 is TGTGCCAGCTCGGGACAGGGAAGACGAAATTCACCCCTCCACTTT.

The chain uses TRBV21-1 and TRBJ1-2. TRBV21-1 is a pseudogene segment. The CDR3 has 11 residues. The CDR3 nucleotides read TGTGCCAGCAGCGAGGTCTATGGCTACACCTTC. It is translated as CASSEVYGYTF.

This clone has a handful of counts. This chain uses TRBV9 with TRBJ2-1; 8 nucleotides line up with TRBD2. V lost 4 bases to trimming and J lost 8 bases; unmatched junction nucleotides: 11. The CDR3 has 15 residues. Germline V gene sequence: CDR1 SGDLS, CDR2 YYNGEE. CDR3 protein: CASSPWTSLGDEQFF. Here the CDR3 DNA reads TGTGCCAGCAGCCCCTGGACTAGCCTTGGGGATGAGCAGTTCTTC.

The chain links TRBV4-3 to TRBJ2-7; tentatively, D is TRBD1 (6 bases). The V end lost 4 bases, the J end lost 3 bases, and 13 bases lay between the germline ends. This CDR3 contains 14 residues. Germline lookup yields CDR1 LGHNA and CDR2 YSLEER. This chain's CDR3 is CASSPQTGDYEQYF. The CDR3, as DNA: TGCGCCAGCAGCCCCCAGACAGGAGACTACGAGCAGTACTTC.

The chain combines TRBV5-1 with TRBJ1-2, with 8 nucleotides matching TRBD1. V dropped 4 bases and J dropped 7; count of bases not matched to a gene: 6. Germline lookup yields CDR1 SGHRS and CDR2 YFSETQ. This CDR3 region has 13 residues. This chain's CDR3 is CASSIGQGSGYTF. DNA of the CDR3: TGCGCCAGCAGCATAGGACAGGGTAGTGGCTACACCTTC. Combining the CDR3 with reference TRBV5-1 and TRBJ1-2 gives the whole variable domain KAGVTQTPRYLIKTRGQQVTLSCSPISGHRSVSWYQQTPGQGLQFLFEYFSETQRNKGNFPGRFSGRQFSNSRSEMNVSTLELGDSALYLCASSIGQGSGYTFGSGTRLTVV.

The chain uses TRBV5-6 and TRBJ2-1, with 7 bases lining up with TRBD1. The CDR3 is made up of 16 amino acids. Germline CDR1 reads SGHDT; CDR2 reads YYEEEE. The V and J ends lost 6 bases and 2 bases, in that order; junction bases with no gene match: 11. The CDR3 loop is CASTWDRMPPYNEQFF. CDR3 sequence (DNA): TGTGCCAGCACCTGGGACAGAATGCCCCCCTACAATGAGCAGTTCTTC.

The V gene is TRBV6-6, the J gene TRBJ1-3; D is unresolved. The CDR3 runs 15 residues. From germline, CDR1 is MNHNY and CDR2 SVGAGI (reference sequence). V was clipped by 3 bases and J by 0 bases, with 9 bases between them. The CDR3 DNA reads as TGTGCCAGCAGTTATACGACGGGCTCTGGAAACACCATATATTTT. Translated: CASSYTTGSGNTIYF.

This clone was detected once. V is TRBV2 and J is TRBJ2-1; weak D call: TRBD2 (7 bases). V gave up 6 bases and J gave up 8 bases, with 11 bases separating them. This CDR3 has 12 residues. Germline CDR1 is SNHLY and CDR2 is FYNNEI. The CDR3 bases are TGTGCCAGCAGACAGGGAGGGGATGAGCAGTTCTTC. Translation gives CASRQGGDEQFF.

The chain links TRBV4-1 to TRBJ2-7; 8 bases are shared with TRBD2. Trimming cost V 0 bases and J 6 bases; bases outside gene matches: 13. Per the germline V gene, CDR1 is MGHRA and CDR2 is YSYEKL. The CDR3 runs 17 residues. Here the CDR3 reads CASSQDHPAGATFEQYF. The CDR3, as DNA: TGCGCCAGCAGCCAAGATCACCCAGCGGGGGCCACCTTCGAGCAGTACTTC.

The V call is TRBV4-3, the J call TRBJ2-3; TRBD1 might be the D (5 bases). Deletions cut 0 bases from V and 0 bases from J, with 13 bases between. The CDR3 loop spans 17 amino acids. Germline CDR1 reads LGHNA; CDR2 reads YSLEER. CDR3 sequence (DNA): TGCGCCAGCAGCCAAGATTGGGGCGGAACTAGCACAGATACGCAGTATTTT. Translating it yields CASSQDWGGTSTDTQYF.

The chain carries TRBV9 and TRBJ2-2; 8 bases match TRBD1. Germline CDR1 and CDR2: SGDLS and YYNGEE. The ends lost 3 bases at V and 6 bases at J; junction bases unmatched: 4. The CDR3 has 14 residues. The CDR3 region is CASSETGAAGELFF. The CDR3 coding sequence is TGTGCCAGCAGCGAGACAGGGGCCGCCGGGGAGCTGTTTTTT.

The rearrangement joins TRBV7-3 to TRBJ2-1, with 10 bases matching TRBD2. Germline CDR1 SGHTA, CDR2 FQGTGA. The CDR3 is made up of 16 amino acids. V lost 5 bases to trimming and J lost 3 bases; unmatched junction nucleotides: 7. The CDR3 region has the DNA TGTGCCAGCAGCATACCAGAGCGGGGGGGCTACAATGAGCAGTTCTTC. Its protein product is CASSIPERGGYNEQFF.

The rearrangement uses TRBV4-1 and TRBJ2-7; 8 nucleotides agree with TRBD1. This CDR3 contains 15 residues. The J segment lost 1 base and the V segment lost 2 bases, leaving 4 bases of the junction unmatched. In germline, CDR1 is MGHRA, CDR2 YSYEKL. The CDR3 loop is CASSQTQGASYEQYF. The CDR3 DNA reads TGCGCCAGCAGCCAAACCCAGGGGGCATCCTACGAGCAGTACTTC.

This clone was counted a few times. The V and J genes are TRBV4-1 and TRBJ1-3; D uncertain. Germline lookup yields CDR1 MGHRA and CDR2 YSYEKL. There are 16 residues in the CDR3. V dropped 3 bases and J dropped 0 bases, with 12 bases sitting between them. This CDR3 is CASSQPDGSSGNTIYF. Here the CDR3 DNA reads TGCGCCAGCAGCCAGCCAGACGGGAGCTCTGGAAACACCATATATTTT.

This clone has just a few counts. J is TRBJ2-1 and V is TRBV5-1; D remains ambiguous. V gave up 1 base and J gave up 8 bases, with 16 bases separating them. Germline loops: CDR1 SGHRS, CDR2 YFSETQ. This CDR3 contains 15 residues. Written as DNA, the CDR3 is TGCGCCAGCAGCTTGAGGCCAGCAGGTGACGATGAGCAGTTCTTC. This translates into CASSLRPAGDDEQFF.

The chain has TRBV9 and TRBJ2-1; 7 bases align to TRBD2. Trimming took 0 bases from V and 6 from J; bases not matched to a gene: 12. Germline V gene data show CDR1 as SGDLS and CDR2 as YYNGEE. The CDR3 has 17 residues. The CDR3 loop reads CASSVGGRSGIGNEQFF. In nucleotides, the CDR3 is TGTGCCAGCAGCGTAGGTGGCCGAAGCGGGATCGGCAATGAGCAGTTCTTC.